Shown below are 9 T cell receptor beta chains from a single sample sequenced in a study of cytomegalovirus exposure and HLA in healthy donors. PCR involved 60 Vbeta and 13 Jbeta primers. Clones were sequenced by immunoSEQ multiplex PCR, and TCRdb holds only the in-frame ones, with some missing. The table records about 130,000 clones, around three quarters of them present only once. The specimen sequenced was PBMCs. The receptors were gathered from an older woman in good health and CMV-seropositive.

V is TRBV2 and J is TRBJ2-3; 7 nucleotides align to TRBD2. In germline, CDR1 is SNHLY, CDR2 FYNNEI. The V and J ends lost 8 bases and 5 bases, in that order; junction bases with no gene match: 13. The CDR3 covers 15 residues. The CDR3 nucleotides are TGTGCCAGCGCCGGAACTAGCGTGCAAGGAGATACGCAGTATTTT. Encoded protein: CASAGTSVQGDTQYF.

This clone was seen a handful of times. This chain joins TRBV2 and TRBJ1-5; 8 bases fit TRBD1. The CDR3 runs to 14 residues. Germline values: CDR1 SNHLY, CDR2 FYNNEI. After removal of 2 bases from V and 6 bases from J, the junction contained 3 bases not matched to a gene. The CDR3 reads CASSERQGAQPQHF. CDR3 in DNA: TGTGCCAGCAGTGAAAGGCAGGGGGCTCAGCCCCAGCATTTT.

This rearrangement joins TRBV6-6 to TRBJ2-7; D perhaps matches TRBD1 (5 bases). From germline, CDR1 is MNHNY and CDR2 SVGAGI (reference sequence). CDR3 length: 12 amino acids. Trimming shortened V by 7 bases and J by 2 bases, and 9 bases separated the two germline ends. The CDR3 nucleotides are TGTGCCAGCAACGACAGCCCCTACGAGCAGTACTTC. This gives the protein CASNDSPYEQYF.

This clone was recorded once. This chain connects TRBV4-1 to TRBJ2-7; D is possibly TRBD2 (7 bases). Germline V gives CDR1 MGHRA, CDR2 YSYEKL. This CDR3 spans 15 amino acids. Trimming shortened V by 1 base and J by 6 bases, and 16 bases separated the two germline ends. The CDR3 DNA reads TGCGCCAGCAGCCAAGGAGGCGGGGGCGTAGGCGAGCAGTACTTC. It specifies CASSQGGGGVGEQYF.

The sample holds one count of this clone. The rearrangement uses TRBV29-1 and TRBJ2-2; tentatively, D is TRBD2 (7 bases). The CDR3 is 15 residues long. The V gene's germline CDR1 is SQVTM and CDR2 ANQGSEA. V lost 0 bases and J lost 2, with 10 bases in between. DNA for the CDR3: TGCAGCGTTGAAGACGGGGGGCGCAACACCGGGGAGCTGTTTTTT. Translating it yields CSVEDGGRNTGELFF.

The CDR3 DNA reads TGTGCCACCCATCTGGGGGCGAATTCACCCCTCCACTTT. Translating it yields CATHLGANSPLHF. The chain couples TRBV10-3 to TRBJ1-6, with D possibly matching TRBD1 (6 bases). Germline V CDR1 and CDR2: ENHRY, SYGVKD. V gave up 10 bases and J gave up 7 bases, with 14 bases separating them. The CDR3 has 13 residues.

The chain carries TRBV11-3 and TRBJ2-7; D is possibly TRBD1 (6 bases). The CDR3 has 12 amino acids. The V end was cut by 11 bases, the J end by 0 bases, with 11 bases between. Germline values: CDR1 SGHNT, CDR2 YENEEA. The CDR3 DNA is TGTGCCCCTCAGGGGTGCTCCTACGAGCAGTACTTC. Encoded protein: CAPQGCSYEQYF.

V usage is TRBV7-3 and J usage is TRBJ2-7; TRBD1 agrees at 12 bases. Germline CDR1 is SGHTA and CDR2 is FQGTGA. The CDR3 loop spans 16 amino acids. V lost 0 bases, J lost 10 bases, and 10 bases stayed unmatched. CDR3 residues: CASSLTGPGQGATQYF. CDR3 bases: TGTGCCAGCAGCTTAACGGGACCGGGACAGGGGGCTACTCAGTACTTC.

Only a few counts were recorded for this clone. The rearrangement links TRBV10-3 to TRBJ1-1, with D maybe TRBD1 (6 bases). From germline, CDR1 is ENHRY and CDR2 SYGVKD. Trimming removed 7 bases at V and 3 bases at J, with 18 bases between. The CDR3 has 15 amino acids. CDR3 protein: CAITPAGRTDTEAFF. The CDR3 nucleotides are TGTGCCATCACTCCAGCCGGACGGACAGACACTGAAGCTTTCTTT.